Below are 15 T cell receptor beta chains sequenced from a single sample in a study of blood T cells in healthy people across ages. Using a J-beta primer mix together with a sample-barcoded 5' primer, a second PCR was run for roughly 7 to 11 cycles. TCRdb itself ran the 5' RACE reads through MiXCR, one entry per CDR3 protein. The sample holds roughly 680,000 distinct CDR3 sequences; around 20% are singletons and the top ten take 3.5% to 4%. The sequenced material came from blood. The receptors were gathered from a man between 65 and 80 years old in good health.

The rearrangement joins TRBV28 to TRBJ2-3; no reliable D call. Germline CDR1 and CDR2: MDHEN and SYDVKM. V lost 6 bases and J 8 bases, leaving 18 bases between the germline ends. The CDR3 totals 14 residues. In DNA, the CDR3 is TGTGCCAGCAGCCGAACAAGTTCTCGTGCTACGCAGTATTTT. Residues: CASSRTSSRATQYF.

The gene calls are TRBV7-2 and TRBJ2-5, with 14 nucleotides matching TRBD2. The CDR3 consists of 18 residues. Trimming removed 4 bases from V and 4 bases from J; junction bases left unmatched: 11. Looked up from germline, CDR1 is SGHTA and CDR2 is FQGNSA. In DNA, the CDR3 is TGTGCCAGCAGCTCCCCAGGACTAGCGGGAGGAGGTGCAGAGACCCAGTACTTC. Protein sequence: CASSSPGLAGGGAETQYF.

This clonotype has only a few counts. The CDR3 nucleotides are TGCGCCAGCAGCCAAGTTGTCAGGGCTATAACGGAGACCCAGTACTTC. Its protein is CASSQVVRAITETQYF. The J gene is TRBJ2-5, the V gene TRBV4-1, with a possible D match to TRBD1 (5 bases). The germline CDR1 and CDR2 sequences are MGHRA and YSYEKL. With 1 base removed from V and 5 bases from J, the gap between germline ends came to 17 bases. The CDR3 is 16 amino acids.

The V and J genes are TRBV29-1 and TRBJ2-2; 7 bases fit TRBD1. CDR3 size: 18 residues. Germline trimming cut 0 bases from V and 0 bases from J; bases unmatched to any gene: 10. Germline values: CDR1 SQVTM, CDR2 ANQGSEA. The CDR3 region has the DNA TGCAGCGTTGAAGAGGTCCTGGACAGGACCGCGAACACCGGGGAGCTGTTTTTT. Amino acids: CSVEEVLDRTANTGELFF.

This clonotype was seen repeatedly, ten times or more. The chain carries TRBV29-1 and TRBJ2-5; 8 nucleotides match TRBD1. CDR1 and CDR2 (germline): SQVTM, ANQGSEA. This CDR3 has 13 residues. J lost 5 bases, V lost 3 bases, and 5 bases had no gene match. The CDR3 DNA reads TGCAGCGTTGACGGACAGGGTACGGAGACCCAGTACTTC. This gives the protein CSVDGQGTETQYF.

This clonotype was found a few times. Being one base from a much bigger clone, this may be a read error. The chain carries TRBV20-1 and TRBJ2-5; 12 bases match TRBD2. CDR1 and CDR2 from the germline V gene are DFQATT and SNEGSKA (reference sequence). This CDR3 is 14 amino acids long. CDR3 region: CSARGLAGSYEQCF. CDR3 coding DNA: TGCAGTGCTAGGGGACTAGCGGGTTCCTACGAGCAGTGCTTC.

The V gene is TRBV5-1, the J gene TRBJ2-2; 8 nucleotides line up with TRBD2. The germline gives CDR1 SGHRS, CDR2 YFSETQ. V trimming: 6 bases; J trimming: 5 bases; junction bases outside the gene matches: 9. This CDR3 has 15 amino acids. CDR3 sequence (DNA): TGCGCCAGCATTCTTGGGACTAGATTTACCGGGGAGCTGTTTTTT. Translation gives CASILGTRFTGELFF.

This clonotype was recorded a few times. The chain combines TRBV20-1 with TRBJ1-4; D is unresolved. The germline V and J ends were trimmed by 1 base and 7 bases, with 13 bases remaining between them. Looked up from germline, CDR1 is DFQATT and CDR2 is SNEGSKA (reference sequence). This CDR3 region has 14 residues. The CDR3 loop reads CSARVPGGSEKLFF. CDR3 in DNA: TGCAGTGCTAGAGTCCCAGGCGGTAGTGAAAAACTGTTTTTT.

This rearrangement joins TRBV28 to TRBJ2-7; maybe TRBD2 (6 bases). The length of the CDR3 is 15 residues. Germline V gene sequence: CDR1 MDHEN, CDR2 SYDVKM. Trimming removed 5 bases from V and 4 bases from J, with 18 bases in between. The CDR3 nucleotides read TGTGCCAGCAGTCCCCCCCGGGCAGGGAGGTACGAGCAGTACTTC. The encoded protein is CASSPPRAGRYEQYF.

There are a few counts of this clonotype. The gene calls are TRBV6-5 and TRBJ1-2; D gene ambiguous. Trimming removed 2 bases from V and 4 bases from J, with 14 bases in between. Germline V gene data show CDR1 as MNHEY and CDR2 as SVGAGI. CDR3 length equals 15 residues. CDR3 in amino acids: CASSYETRGGYGYTF. The CDR3 nucleotides read TGTGCCAGCAGTTACGAGACCCGGGGTGGCTATGGCTACACCTTC.

This clonotype was recorded once. The V gene is TRBV10-3, the J gene TRBJ1-1; no reliable D call. Trimming took off 2 bases at V and 5 bases at J, with 12 bases between the two ends. Germline V CDR1 and CDR2: ENHRY, SYGVKD. The CDR3 has 14 amino acids. CDR3 nucleotide sequence: TGTGCCATCAGTGAGCTAGCCCAAGGGACTGAAGCTTTCTTT. Amino acids: CAISELAQGTEAFF.

This clonotype has more than one count but fewer than ten. V gene TRBV12-3 or TRBV12-4 combines with J gene TRBJ2-1, with D perhaps being TRBD1 or TRBD2 (5 bases each). The J call is in doubt because the DNA end fits TRBJ2-7 better. CDR3 size: 14 residues. CDR3 coding DNA: TGTGCCAGCAGTTTGGGGGTTCCTTGGGATCCGCAGTACTTC. It specifies CASSLGVPWDPQYF.

This clonotype was seen more than once but under ten times. This chain joins TRBV18 and TRBJ1-3; D is perhaps TRBD1 (5 bases). The CDR3 runs 15 residues. CDR1 and CDR2 from the germline V gene are KGHSH and LQKENI. With 3 bases removed from V and 4 bases from J, the gap between germline ends came to 13 bases. The CDR3 DNA is TGTGCCAGCTCACCTAACCGGGACGTCGGAAACACCATATATTTT. Translating it yields CASSPNRDVGNTIYF.

V and J are TRBV4-1 and TRBJ2-5; 11 bases are a match to TRBD2. The closer fit of TRBJ2-7 to the DNA end suggests the J call may be wrong. The CDR3 extends over 17 amino acids. Germline-derived CDR1 and CDR2 are MGHRA and YSYEKL. CDR3 loop: CASSQGMTSGNSYEQYF. The CDR3 bases are TGCGCCAGCAGCCAAGGTATGACTAGCGGGAACTCCTACGAGCAGTACTTC.

The V and J genes are TRBV20-1 and TRBJ1-1, with D possibly TRBD1 on 5 matching bases. V was pared by 5 bases and J by 0 bases, with 13 bases between. The CDR3 consists of 14 residues. Germline CDR1 reads DFQATT; CDR2 reads SNEGSKA (reference sequence). CDR3 in DNA: TGCAGTGCTGAACAATCGGGACTGAACACTGAAGCTTTCTTT. It is translated as CSAEQSGLNTEAFF.